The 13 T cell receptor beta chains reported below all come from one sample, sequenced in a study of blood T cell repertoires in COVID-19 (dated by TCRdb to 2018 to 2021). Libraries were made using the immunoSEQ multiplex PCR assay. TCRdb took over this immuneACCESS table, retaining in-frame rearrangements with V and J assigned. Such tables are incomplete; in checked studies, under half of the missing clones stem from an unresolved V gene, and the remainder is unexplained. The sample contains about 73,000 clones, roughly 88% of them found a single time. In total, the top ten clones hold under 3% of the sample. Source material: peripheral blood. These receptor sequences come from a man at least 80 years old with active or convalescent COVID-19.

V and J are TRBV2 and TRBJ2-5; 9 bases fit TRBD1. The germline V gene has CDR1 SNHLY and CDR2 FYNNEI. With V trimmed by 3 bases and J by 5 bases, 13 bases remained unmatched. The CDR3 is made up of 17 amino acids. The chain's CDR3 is CASSDPPGQGRGETQYF. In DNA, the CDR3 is TGTGCCAGCAGTGACCCCCCGGGACAGGGAAGAGGGGAGACCCAGTACTTC.

The CDR3 protein is CASSYRQGGVTQYF. CDR3 DNA: TGTGCCAGCAGTTATCGACAGGGTGGAGTGACCCAGTACTTC. The chain joins TRBV6-6 to TRBJ2-5, with TRBD1 matching 7 bases. Unmatched junction bases numbered 8, after V lost 3 bases and J lost 7 bases. CDR3 length equals 14 residues. Germline V CDR1 and CDR2: MNHNY, SVGAGI (reference sequence).

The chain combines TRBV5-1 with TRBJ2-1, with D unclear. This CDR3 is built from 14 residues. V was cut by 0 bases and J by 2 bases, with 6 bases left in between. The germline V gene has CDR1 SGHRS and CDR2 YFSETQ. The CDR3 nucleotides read TGCGCCAGCAGCTTGGTCGGAGCCTACAATGAGCAGTTCTTC. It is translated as CASSLVGAYNEQFF. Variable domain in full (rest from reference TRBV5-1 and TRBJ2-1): KAGVTQTPRYLIKTRGQQVTLSCSPISGHRSVSWYQQTPGQGLQFLFEYFSETQRNKGNFPGRFSGRQFSNSRSEMNVSTLELGDSALYLCASSLVGAYNEQFFGPGTRLTVL.

The CDR3 DNA reads TGTGCCTGGGCCGGGCTAGCGGGTACCCTGGCGAATACGCAGTATTTT. It is translated as CAWAGLAGTLANTQYF. The V call is TRBV30, the J call TRBJ2-3; 8 bases fit TRBD2. The CDR3 covers 16 residues. V was pared by 5 bases and J by 7 bases, with 17 bases of the junction left unmatched. Germline CDR1 reads GTSNPN; CDR2 reads SVGIG (reference sequence).

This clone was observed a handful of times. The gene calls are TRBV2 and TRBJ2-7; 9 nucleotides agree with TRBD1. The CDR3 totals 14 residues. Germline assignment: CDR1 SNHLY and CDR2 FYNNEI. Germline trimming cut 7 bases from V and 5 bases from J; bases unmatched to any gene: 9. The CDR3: CASTSGTGPNEQYF. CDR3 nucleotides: TGTGCCAGCACTAGTGGGACAGGGCCTAACGAGCAGTACTTC.

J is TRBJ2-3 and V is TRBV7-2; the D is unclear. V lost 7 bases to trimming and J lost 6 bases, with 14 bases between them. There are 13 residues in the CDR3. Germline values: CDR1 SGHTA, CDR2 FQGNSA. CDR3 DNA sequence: TGTGCCAGCACCAACTCCTATACCGATACGCAGTATTTT. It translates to CASTNSYTDTQYF.

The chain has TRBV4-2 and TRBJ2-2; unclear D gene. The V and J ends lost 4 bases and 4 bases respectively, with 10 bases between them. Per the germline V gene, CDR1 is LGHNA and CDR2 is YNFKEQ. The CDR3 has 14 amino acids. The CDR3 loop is CASSPPRVTGELFF. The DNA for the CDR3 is TGTGCCAGCAGCCCGCCGCGCGTCACCGGGGAGCTGTTTTTT.

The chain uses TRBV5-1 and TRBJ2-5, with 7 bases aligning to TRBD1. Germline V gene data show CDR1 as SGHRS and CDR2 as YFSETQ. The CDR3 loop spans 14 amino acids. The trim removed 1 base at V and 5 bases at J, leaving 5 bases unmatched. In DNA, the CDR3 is TGCGCCAGCAGCTTGATCACAGGGGATGAGACCCAGTACTTC. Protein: CASSLITGDETQYF. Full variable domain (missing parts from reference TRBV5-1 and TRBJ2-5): KAGVTQTPRYLIKTRGQQVTLSCSPISGHRSVSWYQQTPGQGLQFLFEYFSETQRNKGNFPGRFSGRQFSNSRSEMNVSTLELGDSALYLCASSLITGDETQYFGPGTRLLVL.

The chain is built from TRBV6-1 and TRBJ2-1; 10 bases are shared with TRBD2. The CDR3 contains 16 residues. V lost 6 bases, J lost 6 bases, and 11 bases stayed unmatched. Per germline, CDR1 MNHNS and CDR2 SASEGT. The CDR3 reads CASRELSGRARNEQFF. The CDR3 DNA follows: TGTGCCAGCAGGGAACTAAGCGGGAGGGCCCGCAATGAGCAGTTCTTC.

CDR3: CASSETGAGFQPQHF. The CDR3 region has the DNA TGTGCCAGCAGCGAGACAGGGGCGGGATTTCAGCCCCAGCATTTT. The chain combines TRBV27 with TRBJ1-5, with 8 bases matching TRBD1. This CDR3 has 15 amino acids. V shed 6 bases, J shed 6 bases, and the junction held 10 bases outside the gene matches. Looked up from germline, CDR1 is MNHEY and CDR2 is SMNVEV (reference sequence).

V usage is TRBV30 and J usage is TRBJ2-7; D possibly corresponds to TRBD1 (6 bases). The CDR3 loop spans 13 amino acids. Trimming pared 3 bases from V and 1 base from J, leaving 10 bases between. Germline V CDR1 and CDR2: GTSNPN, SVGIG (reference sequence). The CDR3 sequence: CAWSQGSSYEQYF. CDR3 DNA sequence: TGTGCCTGGAGCCAGGGGAGTTCCTACGAGCAGTACTTC.

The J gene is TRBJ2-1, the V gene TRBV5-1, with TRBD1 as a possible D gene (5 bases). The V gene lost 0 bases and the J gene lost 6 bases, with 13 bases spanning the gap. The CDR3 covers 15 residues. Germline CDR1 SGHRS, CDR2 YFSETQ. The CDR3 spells CASSLAPGQTNEQFF. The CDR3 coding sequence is TGCGCCAGCAGCTTGGCCCCCGGACAAACCAATGAGCAGTTCTTC.

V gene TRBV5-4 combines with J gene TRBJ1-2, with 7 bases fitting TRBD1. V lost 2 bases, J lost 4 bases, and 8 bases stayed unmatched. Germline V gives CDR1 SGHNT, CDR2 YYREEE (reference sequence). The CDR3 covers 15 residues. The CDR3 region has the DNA TGTGCCAGCAGCTTACAGGGGAGTTTGATCTATGGCTACACCTTC. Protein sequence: CASSLQGSLIYGYTF.